This T cell receptor (beta chain) is from a study of blood T cell repertoires in COVID-19. Using immunoSEQ multiplex PCR, the repertoire was profiled, and TCRdb retains in-frame clones only, with some absent. This table holds 350,000 to 500,000 clones, 70% to 90% found once. Participants classified as exposed had met a COVID-19 case within 2 weeks before study entry. This CDR3 has 15 amino acids. CDR1 is SNHLY and CDR2 is FYNNEI in the germline V gene. V shed 4 bases and J 0 bases; nucleotides not matched to a gene: 3. This TCR came from a woman younger than 30 who had been exposed to COVID-19. The chain carries TRBV2 and TRBJ2-4; 7 bases are a match to TRBD1. The sample was PBMCs or T cells enriched from blood (not recorded which). CDR3 in DNA: TGTGCCAGCAGTGGACAGGGTTTAGCCAAAAACATTCAGTACTTC. Residues: CASSGQGLAKNIQYF.